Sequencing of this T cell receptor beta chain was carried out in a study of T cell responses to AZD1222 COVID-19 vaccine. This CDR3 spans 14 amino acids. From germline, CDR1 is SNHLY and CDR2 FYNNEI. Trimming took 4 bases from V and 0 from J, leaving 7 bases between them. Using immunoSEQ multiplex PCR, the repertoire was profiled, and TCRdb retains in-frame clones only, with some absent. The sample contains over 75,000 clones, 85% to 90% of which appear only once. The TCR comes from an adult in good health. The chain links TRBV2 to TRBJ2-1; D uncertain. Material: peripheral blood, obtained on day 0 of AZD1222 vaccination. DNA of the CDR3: TGTGCCAGCAGTGGTGGCCTCTCCTACAATGAGCAGTTCTTC. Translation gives CASSGGLSYNEQFF.